Sequencing of this TCR beta chain was carried out in a study of T cells in Graves' hyperthyroidism and ophthalmopathy. Overall study findings and caveats: In blood, most of the thyroid clonotypes expanded above 0.001 were also present. Ophthalmopathy cases were set apart from stable hyperthyroidism by a 13 V-J model.

The germline CDR1 and CDR2 sequences are MNHEY and SMNVEV (reference sequence). Trimming cost V 5 bases and J 2 bases, with 25 bases left between them. The CDR3 covers 18 residues. The source material, RNA transcripts, was used to amplify TCR beta CDR3 regions. During a first-round RT-PCR of the TCR CDR3, the HTBI primer set was used. MiXCR was run by TCRdb on the multiplex PCR reads, yielding one entry per CDR3 protein. Among around 690,000 distinct CDR3 sequences listed, less than 25% were seen once. This clonotype occurred many times. The antigen is unknown. The TCR was taken from a man aged 25-45 years with Graves' ophthalmopathy. Sequenced material: blood. This sequence joins TRBV27 and TRBJ2-7; tentative D call: TRBD1 (5 bases). The CDR3 loop reads CASSIKGFPSNSPYEQYF. CDR3 DNA: TGTGCCAGCAGTATTAAGGGGTTTCCGTCGAATTCTCCCTACGAGCAGTACTTC.